Below, one T cell receptor (beta chain) is given with its context. Its specificity is not known. The source of the sample is a study of cytomegalovirus exposure and HLA in healthy donors. CDR3 length: 12 residues. The V segment lost 5 bases and the J segment 6 bases; nucleotides outside the gene matches: 2. CDR1 MNHEY and CDR2 SVGAGI come from the germline V gene. Study-level points and caveats: In a later analysis, at a false discovery rate of 0.05, 16,951 TCR beta sequences were associated with HLA alleles. Later analysis showed most CMV-associated TCR beta chains appearing HLA-restricted.

This PCR relied on a set of 60 Vbeta primers and 13 Jbeta primers. The assay was immunoSEQ multiplex PCR, and TCRdb's table has in-frame clones only and misses some. In the table there are around 160,000 clones, about 75% of which are singletons. The chain recombines TRBV6-5 with TRBJ2-7; 9 bases agree with TRBD1. Sequencing was performed on PBMCs. This sequence was found in a woman between 40 and 50 years old in good health and CMV-seropositive. The CDR3 nucleotides are TGTGCCAGCAGTCGGACAGGGGCCGAGCAGTACTTC. Its protein is CASSRTGAEQYF.